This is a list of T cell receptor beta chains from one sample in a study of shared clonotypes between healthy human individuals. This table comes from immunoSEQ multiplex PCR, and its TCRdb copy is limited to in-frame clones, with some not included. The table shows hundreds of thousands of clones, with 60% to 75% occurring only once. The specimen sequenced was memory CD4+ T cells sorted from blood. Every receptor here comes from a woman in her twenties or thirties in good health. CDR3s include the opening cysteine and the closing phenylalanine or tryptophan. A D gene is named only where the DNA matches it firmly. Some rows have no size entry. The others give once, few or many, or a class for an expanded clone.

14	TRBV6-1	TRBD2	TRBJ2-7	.	TGTGCCAGCAGTACCCTAGCGGGAGCTTACGAGCAGTACTTC	CASSTLAGAYEQYF
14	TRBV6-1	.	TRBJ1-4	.	TGTGCCAGCAGTGAATCGAGGGTTAATGAAAAACTGTTTTTT	CASSESRVNEKLFF
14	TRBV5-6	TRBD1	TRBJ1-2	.	TGTGCCAGCAGCTGGCCACAGGGGATCAGTGGCTACACCTTC	CASSWPQGISGYTF
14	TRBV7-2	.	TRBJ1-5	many	TGTGCCAGCAGCTCCGACGGGAACTATCAGCCCCAGCATTTT	CASSSDGNYQPQHF
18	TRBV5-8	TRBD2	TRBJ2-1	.	TGTGCCAGCAGCTACCAACGGACTAGCGGGGATACCTACAATGAGCAGTTCTTC	CASSYQRTSGDTYNEQFF
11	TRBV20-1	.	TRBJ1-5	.	TGCAGTGCTAGTAGAGGGATGCCCCAGCATTTT	CSASRGMPQHF
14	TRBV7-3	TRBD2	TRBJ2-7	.	TGTGCCAGCAGCTTAGACGGACTAGCAAACGAGCAGTACTTC	CASSLDGLANEQYF
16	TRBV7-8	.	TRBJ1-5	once	TGTGCCAGCAGCAACGGGACTCCGCGAGGGCATCAGCCCCAGCATTTT	CASSNGTPRGHQPQHF
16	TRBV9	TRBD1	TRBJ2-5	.	TGTGCCAGCAGCGTAGAGGCCAGGGGGCGCGGAGAGACCCAGTACTTC	CASSVEARGRGETQYF
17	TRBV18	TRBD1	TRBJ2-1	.	TGTGCCAGCTCACCTCGACAGGGGGCGGATAGCTACAATGAGCAGTTCTTC	CASSPRQGADSYNEQFF
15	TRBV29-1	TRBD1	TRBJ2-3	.	TGCAGCGTCTTATGTGGGACAGGGGAAATAGATACGCAGTATTTT	CSVLCGTGEIDTQYF
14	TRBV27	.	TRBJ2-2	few	TGTGCCAGCAGTTTCCGAGGGAACACCGGGGAGCTGTTTTTT	CASSFRGNTGELFF
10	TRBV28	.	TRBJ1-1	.	TGTGCCAGCAGGAGAGAAGAAGCTTTCTTT	CASRREEAFF
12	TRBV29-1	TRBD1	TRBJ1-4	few	TGCAGCTCATCCGACAGGGATGAAAAACTGTTTTTT	CSSSDRDEKLFF
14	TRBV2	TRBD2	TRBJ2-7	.	TGTGCCAGCAAGCTGCGGGAGGGCCAAGGGGAGCAGTACTTC	CASKLREGQGEQYF
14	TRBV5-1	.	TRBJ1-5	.	TGCGCCAGCAGCCCGGCAGGCATAGGTCAGCCCCAGCATTTT	CASSPAGIGQPQHF
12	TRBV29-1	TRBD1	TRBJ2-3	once	TGCAGCGGGGGGACAGGTACAGATACGCAGTATTTT	CSGGTGTDTQYF
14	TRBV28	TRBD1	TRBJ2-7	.	TGTGCCAGCAGTGTGACAGGGTTACGCTACGAGCAGTACTTC	CASSVTGLRYEQYF
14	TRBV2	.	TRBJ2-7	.	TGTGCCAGCACCATTCGCAGTGACTCCTACGAGCAGTACTTC	CASTIRSDSYEQYF
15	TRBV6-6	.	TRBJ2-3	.	TGTGCCAGCAGTTACAGGGGGACTAGCACAGATACGCAGTATTTT	CASSYRGTSTDTQYF
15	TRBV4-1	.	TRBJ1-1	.	TGCGCCAGCAGCCAGGGGGCGGACGGTTTCACTGAAGCTTTCTTT	CASSQGADGFTEAFF
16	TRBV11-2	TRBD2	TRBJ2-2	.	TGTGCCAGCAGCTCCTCTAGCGGGGCGAACACCGGGGAGCTGTTTTTT	CASSSSSGANTGELFF
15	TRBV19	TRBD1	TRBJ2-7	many	TGTGCCAGTAGTATAGGAGACAGGGGAACCTACGAGCAGTACTTC	CASSIGDRGTYEQYF
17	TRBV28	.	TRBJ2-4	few	TGTGCCAGCAGTTTATATGGGGGTGGGCTAGCCAAAAACATTCAGTACTTC	CASSLYGGGLAKNIQYF
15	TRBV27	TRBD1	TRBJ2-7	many	TGTGCCAGCAGTTTAACCGCGACAGGGAACTACGAGCAGTACTTC	CASSLTATGNYEQYF
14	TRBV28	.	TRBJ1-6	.	TGTGCCAGCCGTTTCAGAAGGTATAATTCACCCCTCCACTTT	CASRFRRYNSPLHF
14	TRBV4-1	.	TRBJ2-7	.	TGCGCCAGCAGCCAAGATGGGATGGGCTACGAGCAGTACTTC	CASSQDGMGYEQYF
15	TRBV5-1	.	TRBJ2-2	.	TGCGCCAGCAGCTTGGAGGGCAGTCTGACCGGGGAGCTGTTTTTT	CASSLEGSLTGELFF
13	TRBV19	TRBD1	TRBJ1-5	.	TGTGCCAGTAATCAGGACAGGGCTCAGCCCCAGCATTTT	CASNQDRAQPQHF
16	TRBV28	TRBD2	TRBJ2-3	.	TGTGCCAGCAGCCTGGGACTAGCGGGGGAGAGAGATACGCAGTATTTT	CASSLGLAGERDTQYF
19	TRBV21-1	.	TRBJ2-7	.	TGTGCCAGCAGCAAAGTGGTGCCCGGACTAGCGGGAACATACTACGAGCAGTACTTC	CASSKVVPGLAGTYYEQYF
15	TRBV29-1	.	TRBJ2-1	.	TGCAGCGCTGACGGAGGGGGTAAATCGATCAATGAGCAGTTCTTC	CSADGGGKSINEQFF
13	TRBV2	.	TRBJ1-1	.	TGTGCCAGCAAACCCGGACACCGCCCTGAAGCTTTCTTT	CASKPGHRPEAFF